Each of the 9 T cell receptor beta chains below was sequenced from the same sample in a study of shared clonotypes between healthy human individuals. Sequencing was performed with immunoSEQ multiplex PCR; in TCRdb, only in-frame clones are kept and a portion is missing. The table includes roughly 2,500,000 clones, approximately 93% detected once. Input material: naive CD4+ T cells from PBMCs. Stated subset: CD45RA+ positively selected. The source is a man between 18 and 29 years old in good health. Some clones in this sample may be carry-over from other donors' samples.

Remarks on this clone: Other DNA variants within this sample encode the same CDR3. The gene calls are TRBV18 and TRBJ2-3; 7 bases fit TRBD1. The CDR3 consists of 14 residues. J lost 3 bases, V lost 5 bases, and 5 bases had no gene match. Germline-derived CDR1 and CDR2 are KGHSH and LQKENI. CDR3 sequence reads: CASSERQGTDTQYF. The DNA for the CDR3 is TGTGCCAGCTCAGAGAGACAGGGAACAGATACGCAGTATTTT. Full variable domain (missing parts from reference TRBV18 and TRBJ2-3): NAGVMQNPRHLVRRRGQEARLRCSPMKGHSHVYWYRQLPEEGLKFMVYLQKENIIDESGMPKERFSAEFPKEGPSILRIQQVVRGDSAAYFCASSERQGTDTQYFGPGTRLTVL.

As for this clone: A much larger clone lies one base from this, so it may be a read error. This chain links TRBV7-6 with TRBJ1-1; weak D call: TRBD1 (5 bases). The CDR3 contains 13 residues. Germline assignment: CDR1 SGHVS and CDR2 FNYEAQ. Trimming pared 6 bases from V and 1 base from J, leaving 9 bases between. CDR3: CASRLQENTEAFF. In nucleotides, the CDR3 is TGTGCCAGCAGATTACAGGAGAACACTGAAGCTTTCTTT.

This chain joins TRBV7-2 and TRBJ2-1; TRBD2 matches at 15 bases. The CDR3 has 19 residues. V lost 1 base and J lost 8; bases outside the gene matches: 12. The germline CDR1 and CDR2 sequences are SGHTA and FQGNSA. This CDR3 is CASSLVPKGLAGGTDEQFF. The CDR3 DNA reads TGTGCCAGCAGCTTAGTTCCGAAGGGACTAGCGGGAGGCACGGATGAGCAGTTCTTC.

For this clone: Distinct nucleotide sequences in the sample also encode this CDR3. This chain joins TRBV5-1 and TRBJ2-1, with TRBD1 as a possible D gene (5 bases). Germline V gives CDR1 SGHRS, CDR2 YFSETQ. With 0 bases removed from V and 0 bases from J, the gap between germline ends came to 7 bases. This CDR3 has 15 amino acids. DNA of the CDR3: TGCGCCAGCAGCTTGGGGGGCAGCTCCTACAATGAGCAGTTCTTC. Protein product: CASSLGGSSYNEQFF.

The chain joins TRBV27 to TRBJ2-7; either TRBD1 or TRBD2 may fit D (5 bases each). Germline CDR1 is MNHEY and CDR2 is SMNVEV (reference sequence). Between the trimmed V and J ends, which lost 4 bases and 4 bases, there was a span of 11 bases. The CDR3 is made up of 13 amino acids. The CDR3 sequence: CASSSGPLYEQYF. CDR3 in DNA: TGTGCCAGCAGTTCGGGACCCCTATACGAGCAGTACTTC.

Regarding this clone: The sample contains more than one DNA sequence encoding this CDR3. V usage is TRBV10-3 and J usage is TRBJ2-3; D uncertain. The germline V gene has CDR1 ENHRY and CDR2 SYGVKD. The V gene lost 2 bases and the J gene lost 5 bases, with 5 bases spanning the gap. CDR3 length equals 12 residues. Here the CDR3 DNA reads TGTGCCATCAGTGAGAGAGGAGATACGCAGTATTTT. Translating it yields CAISERGDTQYF.

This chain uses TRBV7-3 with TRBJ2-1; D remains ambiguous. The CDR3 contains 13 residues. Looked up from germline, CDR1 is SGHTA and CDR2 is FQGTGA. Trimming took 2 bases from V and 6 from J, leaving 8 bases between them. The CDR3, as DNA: TGTGCCAGCAGCTTATCTAGGGTCAATGAGCAGTTCTTC. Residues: CASSLSRVNEQFF.

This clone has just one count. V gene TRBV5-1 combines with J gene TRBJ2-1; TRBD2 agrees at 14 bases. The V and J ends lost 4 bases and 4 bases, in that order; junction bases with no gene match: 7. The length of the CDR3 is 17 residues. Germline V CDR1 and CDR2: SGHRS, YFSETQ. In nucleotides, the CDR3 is TGCGCCAGCAGCCCGGAGACTAGCGGGAGGGGATACAATGAGCAGTTCTTC. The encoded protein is CASSPETSGRGYNEQFF.

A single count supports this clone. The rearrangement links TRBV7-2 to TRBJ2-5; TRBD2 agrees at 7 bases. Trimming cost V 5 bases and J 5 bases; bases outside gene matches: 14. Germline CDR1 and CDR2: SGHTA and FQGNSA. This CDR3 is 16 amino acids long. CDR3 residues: CASSASTGTRGETQYF. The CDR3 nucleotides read TGTGCCAGCAGCGCATCTACCGGGACGCGGGGGGAGACCCAGTACTTC.